The present T cell receptor (beta chain) was sequenced within a study of CD8 T cells in ankylosing spondylitis. TCRdb analysed the 5' RACE reads with MiXCR anew, one entry per CDR3 protein. Of tens of thousands of distinct CDR3 sequences listed, roughly 6.1% are singletons. V was clipped by 4 bases and J by 0 bases, with 10 bases between them. The CDR3 is 15 amino acids. CDR1 is SGHNT, CDR2 YENEEA, per germline. The sequence came from a male donor with ankylosing spondylitis. The chain is built from TRBV11-3 and TRBJ1-3, with D tentatively TRBD1 (5 bases). The material sequenced was synovial fluid, either unsorted or a sorted T cell fraction (not recorded which). The CDR3 DNA reads TGTGCCAGCAGCTCTCGACAGATCTCTGGAAACACCATATATTTT. This gives the protein CASSSRQISGNTIYF.